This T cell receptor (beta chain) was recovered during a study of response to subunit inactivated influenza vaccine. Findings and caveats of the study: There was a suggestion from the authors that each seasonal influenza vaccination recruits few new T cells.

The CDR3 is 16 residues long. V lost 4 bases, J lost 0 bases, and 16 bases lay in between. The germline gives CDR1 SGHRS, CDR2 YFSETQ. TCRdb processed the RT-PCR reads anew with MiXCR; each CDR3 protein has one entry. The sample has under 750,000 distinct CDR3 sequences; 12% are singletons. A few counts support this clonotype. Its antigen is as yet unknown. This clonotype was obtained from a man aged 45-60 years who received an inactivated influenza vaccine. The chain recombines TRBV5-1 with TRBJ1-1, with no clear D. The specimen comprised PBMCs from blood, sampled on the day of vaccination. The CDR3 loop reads CASSERSRGMNTEAFF. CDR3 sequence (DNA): TGCGCCAGCAGCGAGCGGTCGCGCGGCATGAACACTGAAGCTTTCTTT. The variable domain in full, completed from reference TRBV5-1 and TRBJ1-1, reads KAGVTQTPRYLIKTRGQQVTLSCSPISGHRSVSWYQQTPGQGLQFLFEYFSETQRNKGNFPGRFSGRQFSNSRSEMNVSTLELGDSALYLCASSERSRGMNTEAFFGQGTRLTVV.